This passage covers 15 T cell receptor beta chains from one sample sequenced in a study of cytomegalovirus exposure and HLA in healthy donors. The protocol was immunoSEQ multiplex PCR, while the TCRdb copy is restricted to in-frame clones and leaves out a portion. The sample lists roughly 150,000 clones; around 90% were seen once. Input material: PBMCs. The receptor set was obtained from a man aged 18 to 29 in good health and CMV-seronegative.

V gene TRBV5-1 combines with J gene TRBJ2-7; possible D gene TRBD2, 6 bases. In germline, CDR1 is SGHRS, CDR2 YFSETQ. The CDR3 has 14 residues. Deletions cut 2 bases from V and 7 bases from J, with 16 bases between. The CDR3: CASSFGGDLGEQYF. The CDR3 DNA reads as TGCGCCAGCAGCTTCGGCGGGGACCTTGGAGAGCAGTACTTC.

This chain links TRBV5-1 with TRBJ1-5; the D gene is possibly TRBD1 (5 bases). V was shortened by 4 bases and J by 2 bases, with 10 bases between the two germline ends. CDR3 length: 14 residues. In germline, CDR1 is SGHRS, CDR2 YFSETQ. CDR3 nucleotide sequence: TGCGCCAGCAGCCCCGGGGGTGGCAATCAGCCCCAGCATTTT. Translation: CASSPGGGNQPQHF. Full variable domain (outside the CDR3, taken from reference TRBV5-1 and TRBJ1-5): KAGVTQTPRYLIKTRGQQVTLSCSPISGHRSVSWYQQTPGQGLQFLFEYFSETQRNKGNFPGRFSGRQFSNSRSEMNVSTLELGDSALYLCASSPGGGNQPQHFGDGTRLSIL.

This clone was seen a single time. This chain connects TRBV11-2 to TRBJ2-5; 12 nucleotides line up with TRBD1. The germline V gene has CDR1 SGHAT and CDR2 FQNNGV. This CDR3 is 15 amino acids long. V shed 5 bases and J 5 bases; nucleotides not matched to a gene: 6. CDR3 sequence (DNA): TGTGCCAGCAGCCACCGGGACAGGGGGCAGGAGACCCAGTACTTC. This codes for CASSHRDRGQETQYF.

The chain uses TRBV6-1 and TRBJ1-1; TRBD1 might be the D (6 bases). The CDR3 has 14 residues. V was cut by 6 bases and J by 4 bases, with 15 bases left in between. The germline gives CDR1 MNHNS, CDR2 SASEGT. Written as DNA, the CDR3 is TGTGCCAGCAGACCTGAGGGGGGGGTCACTGAAGCTTTCTTT. Residues: CASRPEGGVTEAFF.

The V call is TRBV7-9, the J call TRBJ2-2; no clear D gene. Per the germline V gene, CDR1 is SEHNR and CDR2 is FQNEAQ (reference sequence). The CDR3 sequence is 12 residues long. The V end was cut by 3 bases, the J end by 9 bases, with 8 bases between. CDR3 DNA: TGTGCCAGCAGCTTTGAGCTACGGGAGCTGTTTTTT. This translates into CASSFELRELFF.

The chain links TRBV5-1 to TRBJ2-1; TRBD2 matches at 8 bases. This CDR3 region has 15 residues. Germline lookup yields CDR1 SGHRS and CDR2 YFSETQ. Trimming took 4 bases from V and 0 from J; bases not matched to a gene: 3. The CDR3 DNA reads as TGCGCCAGCAGCCCGGGGACTAGCTCCTACAATGAGCAGTTCTTC. Translating it yields CASSPGTSSYNEQFF.

The chain has TRBV5-1 and TRBJ1-4, with 8 bases matching TRBD1. The CDR3 loop spans 14 amino acids. In germline, CDR1 is SGHRS, CDR2 YFSETQ. J gave up 7 bases and V 6 bases, and 8 bases lay outside the gene matches. CDR3: CASTDRGGSEKLFF. In nucleotides, the CDR3 is TGCGCCAGCACCGACAGGGGAGGTAGTGAAAAACTGTTTTTT.

The chain links TRBV5-4 to TRBJ1-2; D may be TRBD1 (6 bases). CDR3 length: 14 amino acids. Germline V CDR1 and CDR2: SGHNT, YYREEE (reference sequence). Trimming stripped 0 bases from V and 5 bases from J, with 11 bases between. CDR3 DNA sequence: TGTGCCAGCAGCTTGGGGGACACCTCGTATGGCTACACCTTC. Protein product: CASSLGDTSYGYTF.

The genes are TRBV7-9 and TRBJ1-5; the D is unclear. The V end lost 3 bases, the J end lost 5 bases, and 11 bases lay between the germline ends. The CDR3 has 14 amino acids. Germline CDR1 and CDR2: SEHNR and FQNEAQ (reference sequence). This chain's CDR3 is CASSFETVYQPQHF. CDR3 bases: TGTGCCAGCAGCTTTGAAACAGTTTATCAGCCCCAGCATTTT.

V and J are TRBV29-1 and TRBJ2-1; TRBD2 matches 8 bases. Germline assignment: CDR1 SQVTM and CDR2 ANQGSEA. V gave up 4 bases and J gave up 2 bases; unmatched junction bases: 4. CDR3 length equals 14 residues. CDR3 in DNA: TGCAGCGTTGCAGGGCGGGAGGCCTACAATGAGCAGTTCTTC. Protein product: CSVAGREAYNEQFF.

The V and J genes are TRBV6-1 and TRBJ1-5, with D possibly matching TRBD1 (5 bases). This CDR3 has 13 amino acids. Germline V gene data show CDR1 as MNHNS and CDR2 as SASEGT. The V and J ends lost 6 bases and 8 bases respectively, with 14 bases between them. The CDR3 sequence: CASRVSGGEPQHF. The CDR3 region has the DNA TGTGCCAGCAGAGTATCCGGGGGAGAGCCCCAGCATTTT.

This sequence joins TRBV6-5 and TRBJ1-1; D is perhaps TRBD1 (5 bases). The CDR3 loop spans 14 amino acids. Trimming shortened V by 4 bases and J by 0 bases, and 9 bases separated the two germline ends. CDR1 MNHEY and CDR2 SVGAGI come from the germline V gene. In nucleotides, the CDR3 is TGTGCCAGCAGTTGGACACTAATGAACACTGAAGCTTTCTTT. Protein sequence: CASSWTLMNTEAFF.

J is TRBJ1-6 and V is TRBV25-1; 9 bases are a match to TRBD1. V lost 8 bases and J lost 11; bases outside the gene matches: 7. The CDR3 has 13 amino acids. Germline CDR1 is MGHDK and CDR2 is SYGVNS. The CDR3, as DNA: TGTGCCAGCCTCGGACAGGGGATGACACCCCTCCACTTT. It encodes CASLGQGMTPLHF.

This sequence joins TRBV6-5 and TRBJ2-3; TRBD2 matches at 8 bases. CDR1 is MNHEY and CDR2 is SVGAGI in the germline V gene. The V gene end was trimmed by 5 bases and the J gene end by 9 bases; junction bases not matched to a gene: 10. This CDR3 has 14 residues. The CDR3 loop is CASSPYATSETQYF. CDR3 sequence (DNA): TGTGCCAGCAGTCCCTACGCGACTAGCGAGACGCAGTATTTT.

The rearrangement joins TRBV4-1 to TRBJ1-1, with a weak D call TRBD1 (5 bases). V was trimmed by 1 base and J by 1 base, leaving 10 bases between them. The CDR3 runs to 15 residues. The germline V gene has CDR1 MGHRA and CDR2 YSYEKL. The CDR3 region is CASSQGQPANTEAFF. DNA of the CDR3: TGCGCCAGCAGCCAAGGACAGCCGGCGAACACTGAAGCTTTCTTT.